A selection of T cell receptor beta chains follows, all from one sample in a study of T-cell memory formation after mild COVID-19. TCRdb re-called the 5' RACE reads through MiXCR, storing one row per CDR3 protein. The table includes 300,000 to 400,000 distinct CDR3 sequences, approximately 15% detected once. Sequenced material: PBMCs or a T cell subset sorted from them (not recorded which). The receptors here all came from a man between 18 and 29 years old who had mild COVID-19 (a few samples of this study predate the infection). Cell type and time point are not known. CDR3s leave out the opening cysteine and the closing phenylalanine or tryptophan.

V gene,J gene,CDR3 protein
TRBV5-1,TRBJ2-1,ASSLAEFSRDNEQF
TRBV5-1,TRBJ1-5,ASSLGAQGGSNQPQH
TRBV9,TRBJ2-7,ASSVTGTGSAEQY
TRBV7-2,TRBJ2-7,ASSLASSTGGPFSYEQY
TRBV9,TRBJ2-5,ASSLAGGGFETQY
TRBV5-1,TRBJ2-1,ASSLVGLAGYSGNEQF
TRBV6-5,TRBJ1-1,ASSYLVTGDTEAF
TRBV5-1,TRBJ1-2,ASRDRGREGYT
TRBV4-1,TRBJ2-5,ASSQDNRRETQY
TRBV12-3/TRBV12-4,TRBJ1-2,ASSWTGHGYT